This paragraph covers one T cell receptor beta chain sequence. Antigen unknown. The Oncomine TCR Beta short-read assay sequenced DNA from cultured CD4+ T cells. The source of extracted genomic DNA was cultured CD4+ T cells. TCRdb re-called the PCR reads with MiXCR, one entry per CDR3 protein. The sample records fewer than 25,000 distinct CDR3 sequences, 50% to 65% being singletons. This CDR3 contains 12 residues. The V and J ends lost 5 bases and 9 bases respectively, with 11 bases between them. This sample was included in a study of vaccination and CD4 T cells after COVID-19. This sample's treatment: approximately 11-day PBMC culture with coronavirus spike peptide pools or control peptides (ViraFEST assay).

This receptor was obtained from a human donor who had recovered from COVID-19. V and J are TRBV12-3 or TRBV12-4 and TRBJ2-1, with D unclear. Input material: CD4+ T cells from blood, cultured in vitro. DNA of the CDR3: TGTGCCAGCAGTAGGGTGTCGGGTGAGCAGTTCTTC. Residues: CASSRVSGEQFF.